This TCR beta chain was recovered during a study of blood T cells in healthy people across ages. Study-wide context: Per every two T cells, about one barcoded beta molecule was captured by template switching.

Each donor had around 9.2 milliliters of peripheral blood drawn. The second PCR ran about 6 to 11 cycles with a sample-barcoded 5' primer and J-beta primers. Unique molecular identifiers of 12 random nucleotides labeled each cDNA. TCRdb reprocessed the 5' RACE reads with MiXCR, giving one entry per CDR3 protein. The sample carries over a million distinct CDR3 sequences, about 45% recorded once. This clonotype was seen only a few times. The CDR3 has 14 amino acids. V lost 3 bases, J lost 0 bases, and 9 bases lay in between. Germline V CDR1 and CDR2: DFQATT, SNEGSKA (reference sequence). The TCR originated in a woman younger than 35 in good health. Sequencing was performed on blood. The chain employs TRBV20-1 and TRBJ1-5; D uncertain. This CDR3 is CSASVGFSNQPQHF. CDR3 DNA sequence: TGCAGTGCTAGTGTGGGATTTAGCAATCAGCCCCAGCATTTT.